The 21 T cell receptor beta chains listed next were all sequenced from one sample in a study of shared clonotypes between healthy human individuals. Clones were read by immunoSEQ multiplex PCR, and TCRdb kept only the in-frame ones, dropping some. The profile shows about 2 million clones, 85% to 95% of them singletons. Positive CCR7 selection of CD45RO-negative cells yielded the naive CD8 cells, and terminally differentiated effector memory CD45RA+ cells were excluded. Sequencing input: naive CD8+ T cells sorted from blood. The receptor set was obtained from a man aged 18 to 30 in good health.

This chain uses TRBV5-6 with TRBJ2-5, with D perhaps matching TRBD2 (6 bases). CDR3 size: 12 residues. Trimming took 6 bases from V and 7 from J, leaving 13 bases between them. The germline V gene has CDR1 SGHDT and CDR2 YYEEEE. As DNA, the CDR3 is TGTGCCAGCATGGGACTTTCGGGGACCCAGTACTTC. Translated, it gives CASMGLSGTQYF.

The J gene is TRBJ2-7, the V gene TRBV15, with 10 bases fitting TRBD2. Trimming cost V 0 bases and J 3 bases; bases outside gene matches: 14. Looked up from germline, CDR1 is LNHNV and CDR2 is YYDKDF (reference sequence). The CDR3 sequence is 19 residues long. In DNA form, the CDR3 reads TGTGCCACCAGCAGAGATGAGGGACTAGCGATCGATGGGTTCTACGAGCAGTACTTC. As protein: CATSRDEGLAIDGFYEQYF. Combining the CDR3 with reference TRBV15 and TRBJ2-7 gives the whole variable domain DAMVIQNPRYQVTQFGKPVTLSCSQTLNHNVMYWYQQKSSQAPKLLFHYYDKDFNNEADTPDNFQSRRPNTSFCFLDIRSPGLGDTAMYLCATSRDEGLAIDGFYEQYFGPGTRLTVT.

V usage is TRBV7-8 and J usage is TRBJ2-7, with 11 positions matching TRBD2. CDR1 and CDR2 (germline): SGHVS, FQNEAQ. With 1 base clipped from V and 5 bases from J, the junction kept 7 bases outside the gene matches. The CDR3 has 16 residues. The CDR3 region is CASSLVVAGGHDEQYF. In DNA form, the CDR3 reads TGTGCCAGCAGCTTAGTTGTAGCGGGGGGGCATGACGAGCAGTACTTC.

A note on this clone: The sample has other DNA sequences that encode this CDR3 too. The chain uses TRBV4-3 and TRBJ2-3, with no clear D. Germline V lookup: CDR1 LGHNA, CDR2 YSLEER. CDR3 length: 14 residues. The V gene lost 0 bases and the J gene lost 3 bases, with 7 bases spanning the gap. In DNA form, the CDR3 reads TGCGCCAGCAGCCAAGATTTAGGAACAGATACGCAGTATTTT. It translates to CASSQDLGTDTQYF.

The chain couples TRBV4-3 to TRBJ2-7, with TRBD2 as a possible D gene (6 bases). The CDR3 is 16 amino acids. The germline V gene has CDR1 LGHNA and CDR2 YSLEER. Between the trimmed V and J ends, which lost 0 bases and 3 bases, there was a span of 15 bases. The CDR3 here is CASSQERDGRFYEQYF. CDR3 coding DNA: TGCGCCAGCAGCCAAGAACGGGACGGGAGATTCTACGAGCAGTACTTC.

The CDR3: CASSWGTGEANYGYTF. CDR3 bases: TGCGCCAGCAGCTGGGGGACAGGGGAAGCTAACTATGGCTACACCTTC. The gene calls are TRBV5-1 and TRBJ1-2; 10 nucleotides match TRBD1. There are 16 residues in the CDR3. Germline V gives CDR1 SGHRS, CDR2 YFSETQ. V was pared by 3 bases and J by 0 bases, with 5 bases of the junction left unmatched.

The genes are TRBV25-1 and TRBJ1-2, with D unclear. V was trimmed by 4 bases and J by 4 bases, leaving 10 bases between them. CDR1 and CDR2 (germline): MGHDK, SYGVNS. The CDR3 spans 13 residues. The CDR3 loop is CASSGPLGYGYTF. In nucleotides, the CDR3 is TGTGCCAGCAGTGGACCCCTGGGCTATGGCTACACCTTC.

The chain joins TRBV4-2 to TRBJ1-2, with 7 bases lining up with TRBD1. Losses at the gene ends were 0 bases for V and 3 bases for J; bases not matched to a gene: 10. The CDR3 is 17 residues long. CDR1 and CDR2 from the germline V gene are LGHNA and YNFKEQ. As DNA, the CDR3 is TGTGCCAGCAGCCAAGAGGGCGGGGACAGACGTTACTATGGCTACACCTTC. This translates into CASSQEGGDRRYYGYTF.

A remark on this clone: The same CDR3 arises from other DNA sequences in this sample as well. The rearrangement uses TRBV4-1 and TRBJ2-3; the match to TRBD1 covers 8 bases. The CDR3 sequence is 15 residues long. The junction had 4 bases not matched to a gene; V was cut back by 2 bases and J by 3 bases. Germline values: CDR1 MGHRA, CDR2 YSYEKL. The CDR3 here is CASSQQGAGTDTQYF. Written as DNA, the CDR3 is TGCGCCAGCAGCCAACAGGGGGCAGGAACAGATACGCAGTATTTT.

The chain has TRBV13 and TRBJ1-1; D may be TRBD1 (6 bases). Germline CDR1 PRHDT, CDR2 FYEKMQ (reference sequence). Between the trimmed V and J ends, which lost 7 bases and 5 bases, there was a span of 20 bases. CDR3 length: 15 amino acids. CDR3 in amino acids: CASTPGGTGRTEAFF. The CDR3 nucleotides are TGTGCCAGCACCCCGGGTGGAACAGGGCGGACTGAAGCTTTCTTT. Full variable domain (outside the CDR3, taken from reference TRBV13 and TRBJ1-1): AAGVIQSPRHLIKEKRETATLKCYPIPRHDTVYWYQQGPGQDPQFLISFYEKMQSDKGSIPDRFSAQQFSDYHSELNMSSLELGDSALYFCASTPGGTGRTEAFFGQGTRLTVV.

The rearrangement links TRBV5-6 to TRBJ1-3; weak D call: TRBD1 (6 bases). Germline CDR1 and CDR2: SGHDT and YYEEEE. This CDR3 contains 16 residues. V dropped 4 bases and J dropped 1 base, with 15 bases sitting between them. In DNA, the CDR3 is TGTGCCAGCAGCCGCTTGACAGGCATTTCTGGAAACACCATATATTTT. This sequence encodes CASSRLTGISGNTIYF.

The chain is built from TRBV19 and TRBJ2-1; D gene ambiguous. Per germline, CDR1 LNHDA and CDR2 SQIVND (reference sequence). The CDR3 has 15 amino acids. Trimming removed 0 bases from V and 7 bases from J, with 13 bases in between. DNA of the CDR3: TGTGCCAGTAGTATAGATCGGATAGGCGGTAATGAGCAGTTCTTC. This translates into CASSIDRIGGNEQFF.

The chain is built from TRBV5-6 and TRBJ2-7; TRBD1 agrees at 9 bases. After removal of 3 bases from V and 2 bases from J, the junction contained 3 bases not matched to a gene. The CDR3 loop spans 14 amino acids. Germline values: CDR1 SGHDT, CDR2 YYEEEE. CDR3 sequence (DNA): TGTGCCAGCAGCTGGGACAGGGCTACCTACGAGCAGTACTTC. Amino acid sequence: CASSWDRATYEQYF.

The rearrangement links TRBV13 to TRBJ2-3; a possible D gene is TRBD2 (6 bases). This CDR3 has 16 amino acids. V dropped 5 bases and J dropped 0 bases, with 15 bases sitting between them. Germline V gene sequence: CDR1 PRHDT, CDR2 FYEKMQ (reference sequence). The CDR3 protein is CASSLGTQTSTDTQYF. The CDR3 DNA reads TGTGCCAGCAGCCTCGGGACTCAAACTAGCACAGATACGCAGTATTTT.

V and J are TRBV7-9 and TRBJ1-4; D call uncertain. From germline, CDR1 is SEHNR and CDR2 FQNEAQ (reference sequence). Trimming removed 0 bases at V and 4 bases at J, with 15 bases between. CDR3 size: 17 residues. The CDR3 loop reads CASSLASGSAYNEKLFF. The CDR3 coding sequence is TGTGCCAGCAGCTTAGCCTCGGGGTCTGCCTATAATGAAAAACTGTTTTTT.

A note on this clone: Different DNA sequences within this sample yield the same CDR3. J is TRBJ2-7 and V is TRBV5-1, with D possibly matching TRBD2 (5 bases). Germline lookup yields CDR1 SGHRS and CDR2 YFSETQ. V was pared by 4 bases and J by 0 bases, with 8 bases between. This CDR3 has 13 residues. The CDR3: CASSVGSSYEQYF. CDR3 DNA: TGCGCCAGCAGCGTTGGGAGCTCCTACGAGCAGTACTTC. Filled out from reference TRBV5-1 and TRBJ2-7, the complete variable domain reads KAGVTQTPRYLIKTRGQQVTLSCSPISGHRSVSWYQQTPGQGLQFLFEYFSETQRNKGNFPGRFSGRQFSNSRSEMNVSTLELGDSALYLCASSVGSSYEQYFGPGTRLTVT.

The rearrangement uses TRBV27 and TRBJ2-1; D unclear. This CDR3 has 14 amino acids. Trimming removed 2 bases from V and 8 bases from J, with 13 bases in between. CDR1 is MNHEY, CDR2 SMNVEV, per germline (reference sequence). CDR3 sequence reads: CASSLVVNDDEQFF. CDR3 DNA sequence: TGTGCCAGCAGTTTAGTTGTTAACGACGATGAGCAGTTCTTC.

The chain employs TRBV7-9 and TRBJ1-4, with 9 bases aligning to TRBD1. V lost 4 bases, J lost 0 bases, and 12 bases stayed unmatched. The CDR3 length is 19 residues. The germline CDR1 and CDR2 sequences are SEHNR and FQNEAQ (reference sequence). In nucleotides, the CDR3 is TGTGCCAGCAGCTCATTTGAAGGACAGGGGCTCGCAACTAATGAAAAACTGTTTTTT. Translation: CASSSFEGQGLATNEKLFF. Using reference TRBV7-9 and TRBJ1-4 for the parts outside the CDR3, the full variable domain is DTGVSQNPRHKITKRGQNVTFRCDPISEHNRLYWYRQTLGQGPEFLTYFQNEAQLEKSRLLSDRFSAERPKGSFSTLEIQRTEQGDSAMYLCASSSFEGQGLATNEKLFFGSGTQLSVL.

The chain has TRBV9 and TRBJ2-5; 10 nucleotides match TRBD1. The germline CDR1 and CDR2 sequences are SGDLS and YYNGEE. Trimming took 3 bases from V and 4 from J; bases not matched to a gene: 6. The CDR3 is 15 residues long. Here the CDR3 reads CASSGTGGEGETQYF. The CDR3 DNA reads TGTGCCAGCAGCGGGACAGGGGGTGAAGGAGAGACCCAGTACTTC.

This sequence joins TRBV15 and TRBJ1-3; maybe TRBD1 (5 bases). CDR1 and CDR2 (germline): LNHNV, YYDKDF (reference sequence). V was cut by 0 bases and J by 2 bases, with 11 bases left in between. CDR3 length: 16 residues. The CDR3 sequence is CATSRDRWGTGNTIYF. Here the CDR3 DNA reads TGTGCCACCAGCAGAGATCGGTGGGGGACTGGAAACACCATATATTTT.

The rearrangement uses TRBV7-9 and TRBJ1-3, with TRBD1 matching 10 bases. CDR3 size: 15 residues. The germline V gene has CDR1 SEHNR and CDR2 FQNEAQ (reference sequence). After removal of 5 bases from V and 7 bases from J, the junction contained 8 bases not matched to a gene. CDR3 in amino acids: CASSNGQGEGNTIYF. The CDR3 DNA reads TGTGCCAGCAGCAACGGACAGGGGGAAGGGAACACCATATATTTT.